These 24 T cell receptor beta chains originate from one sample sequenced in a study of yellow fever vaccine responses in identical twins. TCRdb used MiXCR to reprocess the RT-PCR reads, holding one entry per CDR3 protein. Of about 18,000 distinct CDR3 sequences listed, roughly two thirds are singletons. Material: T cells from blood (PBMCs), unsorted or a sorted subset (not recorded which), obtained before or after yellow fever vaccination (not recorded which). Receptors originate from a woman aged 18-29 years who received the yellow fever vaccine.

There are a few counts of this clonotype. The chain employs TRBV5-6 and TRBJ2-7; D unresolved. The germline gives CDR1 SGHDT, CDR2 YYEEEE. The CDR3 extends over 11 amino acids. The V and J ends lost 2 bases and 3 bases respectively, with 3 bases between them. CDR3 nucleotides: TGTGCCAGCAGCTTCGGCTACGAGCAGTACTTC. Its protein product is CASSFGYEQYF. The whole variable domain, remainder taken from reference TRBV5-6 and TRBJ2-7, is DAGVTQSPTHLIKTRGQQVTLRCSPKSGHDTVSWYQQALGQGPQFIFQYYEEEERQRGNFPDRFSGHQFPNYSSELNVNALLLGDSALYLCASSFGYEQYFGPGTRLTVT.

The rearrangement links TRBV20-1 to TRBJ2-5; D is ambiguous. Per the germline V gene, CDR1 is DFQATT and CDR2 is SNEGSKA (reference sequence). The CDR3 length is 12 residues. The V and J ends lost 3 bases and 3 bases respectively, with 8 bases between them. As DNA, the CDR3 is TGCAGTGCTAGCCCGTCAAAAGAGACCCAGTACTTC. Amino acids: CSASPSKETQYF.

This clonotype turned up a few times. V is TRBV2 and J is TRBJ2-7, with D hard to call. Trimming shortened V by 4 bases and J by 2 bases, and 9 bases separated the two germline ends. The CDR3 sequence is 13 residues long. Germline CDR1 reads SNHLY; CDR2 reads FYNNEI. The CDR3 loop reads CASSVSRTYEQYF. The CDR3 DNA is TGTGCCAGCAGTGTTAGCCGAACCTACGAGCAGTACTTC.

The rearrangement uses TRBV29-1 and TRBJ1-2; no clear D. The CDR3 loop spans 13 amino acids. CDR1 SQVTM and CDR2 ANQGSEA come from the germline V gene. V lost 6 bases, J lost 2 bases, and 13 bases lay in between. CDR3 DNA: TGCAGCGTGGAATGGGCGGTCAACTATGGCTACACCTTC. It translates to CSVEWAVNYGYTF.

This chain uses TRBV20-1 with TRBJ1-1; D perhaps matches TRBD1 (5 bases). Per the germline V gene, CDR1 is DFQATT and CDR2 is SNEGSKA (reference sequence). The CDR3 runs to 15 residues. V lost 0 bases to trimming and J lost 3 bases, with 14 bases between them. The CDR3 spells CSARDMGGSDTEAFF. CDR3 DNA: TGCAGTGCTAGAGATATGGGGGGGTCGGACACTGAAGCTTTCTTT.

This clonotype was seen a handful of times. The rearrangement links TRBV5-6 to TRBJ1-1, with D unclear. The CDR3 loop spans 13 amino acids. Per the germline V gene, CDR1 is SGHDT and CDR2 is YYEEEE. V lost 5 bases, J lost 7 bases, and 15 bases lay in between. CDR3 loop: CASSPGLGGEAFF. The CDR3 DNA sequence: TGTGCCAGCAGTCCCGGCCTGGGCGGTGAAGCTTTCTTT.

The chain couples TRBV11-3 to TRBJ2-3; 9 bases align to TRBD2. The CDR3 consists of 18 residues. CDR1 and CDR2 (germline): SGHNT, YENEEA. J gave up 2 bases and V 5 bases, and 14 bases lay outside the gene matches. Here the CDR3 DNA reads TGTGCCAGCAGCGCCGCCCTCTATCTAGCGGGGTTCACAGATACGCAGTATTTT. Translated, it gives CASSAALYLAGFTDTQYF.

A few counts support this clonotype. The chain links TRBV11-2 to TRBJ1-5; D gene uncertain. The CDR3 is 15 residues long. Germline V lookup: CDR1 SGHAT, CDR2 FQNNGV. V lost 1 base and J 1 base, leaving 8 bases between the germline ends. CDR3 protein: CASSLGAGSNQPQHF. CDR3 coding DNA: TGTGCCAGCAGCTTAGGAGCGGGGAGCAATCAGCCCCAGCATTTT.

As for this clonotype: The junction differs from germline at one of its ends, possibly a read error. This CDR3 is CASSLAANYGYTF. CDR3 DNA sequence: TGTGCGAGCAGCTTGGCCGCCAACTATGGCTACACCTTC. The chain has TRBV5-6 and TRBJ1-2; D ambiguous. CDR3 length: 13 amino acids. Germline V gene data show CDR1 as SGHDT and CDR2 as YYEEEE. Variable domain in full (rest from reference TRBV5-6 and TRBJ1-2): DAGVTQSPTHLIKTRGQQVTLRCSPKSGHDTVSWYQQALGQGPQFIFQYYEEEERQRGNFPDRFSGHQFPNYSSELNVNALLLGDSALYLCASSLAANYGYTFGSGTRLTVV.

V is TRBV10-3 and J is TRBJ2-6; 10 bases align to TRBD1. V shed 7 bases and J 1 base; nucleotides not matched to a gene: 4. There are 16 residues in the CDR3. Per germline, CDR1 ENHRY and CDR2 SYGVKD. The chain's CDR3 is CAIKGTGASGANVLTF. In DNA form, the CDR3 reads TGTGCCATCAAAGGGACAGGGGCTTCTGGGGCCAACGTCCTGACTTTC.

This clonotype occurred a few times. V gene TRBV2 combines with J gene TRBJ1-4, with D unclear. Germline V gives CDR1 SNHLY, CDR2 FYNNEI. The germline V and J ends were trimmed by 3 bases and 0 bases, with 5 bases remaining between them. The CDR3 contains 14 residues. Here the CDR3 reads CASSDSATNEKLFF. The CDR3 nucleotides are TGTGCCAGCAGTGACAGCGCAACTAATGAAAAACTGTTTTTT.

The V call is TRBV19, the J call TRBJ1-2, with TRBD1 matching 7 bases. Germline V gives CDR1 LNHDA, CDR2 SQIVND (reference sequence). CDR3 length: 15 residues. The V gene end was trimmed by 3 bases and the J gene end by 1 base; junction bases not matched to a gene: 5. The CDR3 is CASSIGDRDNYGYTF. The CDR3 DNA sequence: TGTGCCAGTAGTATTGGGGACAGAGATAACTATGGCTACACCTTC.

The rearrangement uses TRBV7-6 and TRBJ2-3; D is undetermined. V lost 5 bases and J 11 bases, leaving 17 bases between the germline ends. CDR3 length equals 13 residues. Germline CDR1 reads SGHVS; CDR2 reads FNYEAQ. This CDR3 is CASSPMAAPQQYF. The CDR3 coding sequence is TGTGCCAGCAGCCCAATGGCGGCCCCGCAGCAGTATTTT.

This clonotype was counted a few times. This chain links TRBV10-1 with TRBJ1-2; D is uncertain. Germline values: CDR1 WNHNN, CDR2 SYGVQD (reference sequence). This CDR3 region has 13 residues. V was trimmed by 4 bases and J by 4 bases, leaving 10 bases between them. This chain's CDR3 is CASSVSRSYGYTF. In DNA form, the CDR3 reads TGCGCCAGCAGTGTCTCCCGGAGCTATGGCTACACCTTC.

The chain joins TRBV29-1 to TRBJ1-1; D unclear. The length of the CDR3 is 11 residues. CDR1 SQVTM and CDR2 ANQGSEA come from the germline V gene. V lost 7 bases to trimming and J lost 0 bases, with 6 bases between them. The CDR3 here is CSGLLNTEAFF. The CDR3 DNA reads as TGCAGCGGTCTCCTGAACACTGAAGCTTTCTTT. The variable domain in full, with the rest retrieved from reference TRBV29-1 and TRBJ1-1, is SAVISQKPSRDICQRGTSLTIQCQVDSQVTMMFWYRQQPGQSLTLIATANQGSEATYESGFVIDKFPISRPNLTFSTLTVSNMSPEDSSIYLCSGLLNTEAFFGQGTRLTVV.

V is TRBV2 and J is TRBJ2-1; 9 nucleotides match TRBD2. This CDR3 is 14 amino acids long. Germline-derived CDR1 and CDR2 are SNHLY and FYNNEI. V was pared by 7 bases and J by 0 bases, with 1 base of the junction left unmatched. Here the CDR3 reads CASNSGSSYNEQFF. CDR3 sequence (DNA): TGTGCCAGCAATAGCGGGAGCTCCTACAATGAGCAGTTCTTC.

This clonotype showed up just a few times. The chain uses TRBV29-1 and TRBJ2-1; 11 nucleotides agree with TRBD1. This CDR3 has 16 residues. Trimming removed 4 bases from V and 0 bases from J; junction bases left unmatched: 5. CDR1 is SQVTM, CDR2 ANQGSEA, per germline. As DNA, the CDR3 is TGCAGCGTTGTCAGAGGGACAGGGGGCTCCTACAATGAGCAGTTCTTC. As protein: CSVVRGTGGSYNEQFF.

This clonotype was recorded a few times. V and J are TRBV2 and TRBJ1-1; unclear D gene. Germline V gives CDR1 SNHLY, CDR2 FYNNEI. The V end lost 6 bases, the J end lost 7 bases, and 9 bases lay between the germline ends. CDR3 length: 11 residues. The CDR3 here is CASSAQSEAFF. The CDR3 bases are TGTGCCAGCAGCGCCCAGAGTGAAGCTTTCTTT.

This rearrangement joins TRBV14 to TRBJ1-1, with D possibly matching TRBD1 (6 bases). There are 15 residues in the CDR3. Germline assignment: CDR1 SGHDN and CDR2 FVKESK. Trimming removed 7 bases at V and 0 bases at J, with 15 bases between. CDR3 sequence: CASTTLGGMNTEAFF. The CDR3 DNA sequence: TGTGCCAGCACCACCTTGGGGGGCATGAACACTGAAGCTTTCTTT.

The V and J genes are TRBV20-1 and TRBJ2-7; D ambiguous. This CDR3 has 13 amino acids. Germline CDR1 is DFQATT and CDR2 is SNEGSKA (reference sequence). The CDR3 nucleotides are TGCAGAGCCAGTACTACGTACTCCTACGAGCAGTACTTC. This gives the protein CRASTTYSYEQYF.

The chain couples TRBV11-1 to TRBJ2-1; D is uncertain. This CDR3 comprises 15 residues. V lost 4 bases, J lost 5 bases, and 15 bases lay in between. Per germline, CDR1 SGHAT and CDR2 FQDESV (reference sequence). DNA for the CDR3: TGTGCCAGCAGCTCCAGATACGGCAGCGACAATGAGCAGTTCTTC. It codes for CASSSRYGSDNEQFF.

This chain joins TRBV5-5 and TRBJ1-2, with TRBD1 matching 7 bases. Germline CDR1 is SGHKS and CDR2 is YYEKEE (reference sequence). Losses at the gene ends were 0 bases for V and 4 bases for J; bases not matched to a gene: 6. The CDR3 has 15 amino acids. The CDR3 coding sequence is TGTGCCAGCAGCTTGGACCCCGGGACAGCCTATGGCTACACCTTC. It specifies CASSLDPGTAYGYTF.

This sequence joins TRBV11-3 and TRBJ2-3; D tentatively fits TRBD1 or TRBD2 (5 bases each). The CDR3 is 13 residues long. Germline CDR1 and CDR2: SGHNT and YENEEA. V lost 1 base, J lost 14 bases, and 16 bases lay in between. The CDR3 nucleotides read TGTGCCAGCAGCTTAGGGGGGACGGCCTATATGTATTTT. This sequence encodes CASSLGGTAYMYF. The full variable domain, completed using reference TRBV11-3 and TRBJ2-3, is EAGVVQSPRYKIIEKKQPVAFWCNPISGHNTLYWYLQNLGQGPELLIRYENEEAVDDSQLPKDRFSAERLKGVDSTLKIQPAELGDSAVYLCASSLGGTAYMYFGPGTRLTVL.

V is TRBV6-1 and J is TRBJ1-5; D ambiguous. V lost 6 bases to trimming and J lost 7 bases, with 13 bases between them. This CDR3 is built from 13 residues. Germline V gene lookup returns CDR1 MNHNS and CDR2 SASEGT. CDR3 sequence: CASRPVRLQPQHF. CDR3 coding DNA: TGTGCCAGCAGACCCGTCAGGTTACAGCCCCAGCATTTT.